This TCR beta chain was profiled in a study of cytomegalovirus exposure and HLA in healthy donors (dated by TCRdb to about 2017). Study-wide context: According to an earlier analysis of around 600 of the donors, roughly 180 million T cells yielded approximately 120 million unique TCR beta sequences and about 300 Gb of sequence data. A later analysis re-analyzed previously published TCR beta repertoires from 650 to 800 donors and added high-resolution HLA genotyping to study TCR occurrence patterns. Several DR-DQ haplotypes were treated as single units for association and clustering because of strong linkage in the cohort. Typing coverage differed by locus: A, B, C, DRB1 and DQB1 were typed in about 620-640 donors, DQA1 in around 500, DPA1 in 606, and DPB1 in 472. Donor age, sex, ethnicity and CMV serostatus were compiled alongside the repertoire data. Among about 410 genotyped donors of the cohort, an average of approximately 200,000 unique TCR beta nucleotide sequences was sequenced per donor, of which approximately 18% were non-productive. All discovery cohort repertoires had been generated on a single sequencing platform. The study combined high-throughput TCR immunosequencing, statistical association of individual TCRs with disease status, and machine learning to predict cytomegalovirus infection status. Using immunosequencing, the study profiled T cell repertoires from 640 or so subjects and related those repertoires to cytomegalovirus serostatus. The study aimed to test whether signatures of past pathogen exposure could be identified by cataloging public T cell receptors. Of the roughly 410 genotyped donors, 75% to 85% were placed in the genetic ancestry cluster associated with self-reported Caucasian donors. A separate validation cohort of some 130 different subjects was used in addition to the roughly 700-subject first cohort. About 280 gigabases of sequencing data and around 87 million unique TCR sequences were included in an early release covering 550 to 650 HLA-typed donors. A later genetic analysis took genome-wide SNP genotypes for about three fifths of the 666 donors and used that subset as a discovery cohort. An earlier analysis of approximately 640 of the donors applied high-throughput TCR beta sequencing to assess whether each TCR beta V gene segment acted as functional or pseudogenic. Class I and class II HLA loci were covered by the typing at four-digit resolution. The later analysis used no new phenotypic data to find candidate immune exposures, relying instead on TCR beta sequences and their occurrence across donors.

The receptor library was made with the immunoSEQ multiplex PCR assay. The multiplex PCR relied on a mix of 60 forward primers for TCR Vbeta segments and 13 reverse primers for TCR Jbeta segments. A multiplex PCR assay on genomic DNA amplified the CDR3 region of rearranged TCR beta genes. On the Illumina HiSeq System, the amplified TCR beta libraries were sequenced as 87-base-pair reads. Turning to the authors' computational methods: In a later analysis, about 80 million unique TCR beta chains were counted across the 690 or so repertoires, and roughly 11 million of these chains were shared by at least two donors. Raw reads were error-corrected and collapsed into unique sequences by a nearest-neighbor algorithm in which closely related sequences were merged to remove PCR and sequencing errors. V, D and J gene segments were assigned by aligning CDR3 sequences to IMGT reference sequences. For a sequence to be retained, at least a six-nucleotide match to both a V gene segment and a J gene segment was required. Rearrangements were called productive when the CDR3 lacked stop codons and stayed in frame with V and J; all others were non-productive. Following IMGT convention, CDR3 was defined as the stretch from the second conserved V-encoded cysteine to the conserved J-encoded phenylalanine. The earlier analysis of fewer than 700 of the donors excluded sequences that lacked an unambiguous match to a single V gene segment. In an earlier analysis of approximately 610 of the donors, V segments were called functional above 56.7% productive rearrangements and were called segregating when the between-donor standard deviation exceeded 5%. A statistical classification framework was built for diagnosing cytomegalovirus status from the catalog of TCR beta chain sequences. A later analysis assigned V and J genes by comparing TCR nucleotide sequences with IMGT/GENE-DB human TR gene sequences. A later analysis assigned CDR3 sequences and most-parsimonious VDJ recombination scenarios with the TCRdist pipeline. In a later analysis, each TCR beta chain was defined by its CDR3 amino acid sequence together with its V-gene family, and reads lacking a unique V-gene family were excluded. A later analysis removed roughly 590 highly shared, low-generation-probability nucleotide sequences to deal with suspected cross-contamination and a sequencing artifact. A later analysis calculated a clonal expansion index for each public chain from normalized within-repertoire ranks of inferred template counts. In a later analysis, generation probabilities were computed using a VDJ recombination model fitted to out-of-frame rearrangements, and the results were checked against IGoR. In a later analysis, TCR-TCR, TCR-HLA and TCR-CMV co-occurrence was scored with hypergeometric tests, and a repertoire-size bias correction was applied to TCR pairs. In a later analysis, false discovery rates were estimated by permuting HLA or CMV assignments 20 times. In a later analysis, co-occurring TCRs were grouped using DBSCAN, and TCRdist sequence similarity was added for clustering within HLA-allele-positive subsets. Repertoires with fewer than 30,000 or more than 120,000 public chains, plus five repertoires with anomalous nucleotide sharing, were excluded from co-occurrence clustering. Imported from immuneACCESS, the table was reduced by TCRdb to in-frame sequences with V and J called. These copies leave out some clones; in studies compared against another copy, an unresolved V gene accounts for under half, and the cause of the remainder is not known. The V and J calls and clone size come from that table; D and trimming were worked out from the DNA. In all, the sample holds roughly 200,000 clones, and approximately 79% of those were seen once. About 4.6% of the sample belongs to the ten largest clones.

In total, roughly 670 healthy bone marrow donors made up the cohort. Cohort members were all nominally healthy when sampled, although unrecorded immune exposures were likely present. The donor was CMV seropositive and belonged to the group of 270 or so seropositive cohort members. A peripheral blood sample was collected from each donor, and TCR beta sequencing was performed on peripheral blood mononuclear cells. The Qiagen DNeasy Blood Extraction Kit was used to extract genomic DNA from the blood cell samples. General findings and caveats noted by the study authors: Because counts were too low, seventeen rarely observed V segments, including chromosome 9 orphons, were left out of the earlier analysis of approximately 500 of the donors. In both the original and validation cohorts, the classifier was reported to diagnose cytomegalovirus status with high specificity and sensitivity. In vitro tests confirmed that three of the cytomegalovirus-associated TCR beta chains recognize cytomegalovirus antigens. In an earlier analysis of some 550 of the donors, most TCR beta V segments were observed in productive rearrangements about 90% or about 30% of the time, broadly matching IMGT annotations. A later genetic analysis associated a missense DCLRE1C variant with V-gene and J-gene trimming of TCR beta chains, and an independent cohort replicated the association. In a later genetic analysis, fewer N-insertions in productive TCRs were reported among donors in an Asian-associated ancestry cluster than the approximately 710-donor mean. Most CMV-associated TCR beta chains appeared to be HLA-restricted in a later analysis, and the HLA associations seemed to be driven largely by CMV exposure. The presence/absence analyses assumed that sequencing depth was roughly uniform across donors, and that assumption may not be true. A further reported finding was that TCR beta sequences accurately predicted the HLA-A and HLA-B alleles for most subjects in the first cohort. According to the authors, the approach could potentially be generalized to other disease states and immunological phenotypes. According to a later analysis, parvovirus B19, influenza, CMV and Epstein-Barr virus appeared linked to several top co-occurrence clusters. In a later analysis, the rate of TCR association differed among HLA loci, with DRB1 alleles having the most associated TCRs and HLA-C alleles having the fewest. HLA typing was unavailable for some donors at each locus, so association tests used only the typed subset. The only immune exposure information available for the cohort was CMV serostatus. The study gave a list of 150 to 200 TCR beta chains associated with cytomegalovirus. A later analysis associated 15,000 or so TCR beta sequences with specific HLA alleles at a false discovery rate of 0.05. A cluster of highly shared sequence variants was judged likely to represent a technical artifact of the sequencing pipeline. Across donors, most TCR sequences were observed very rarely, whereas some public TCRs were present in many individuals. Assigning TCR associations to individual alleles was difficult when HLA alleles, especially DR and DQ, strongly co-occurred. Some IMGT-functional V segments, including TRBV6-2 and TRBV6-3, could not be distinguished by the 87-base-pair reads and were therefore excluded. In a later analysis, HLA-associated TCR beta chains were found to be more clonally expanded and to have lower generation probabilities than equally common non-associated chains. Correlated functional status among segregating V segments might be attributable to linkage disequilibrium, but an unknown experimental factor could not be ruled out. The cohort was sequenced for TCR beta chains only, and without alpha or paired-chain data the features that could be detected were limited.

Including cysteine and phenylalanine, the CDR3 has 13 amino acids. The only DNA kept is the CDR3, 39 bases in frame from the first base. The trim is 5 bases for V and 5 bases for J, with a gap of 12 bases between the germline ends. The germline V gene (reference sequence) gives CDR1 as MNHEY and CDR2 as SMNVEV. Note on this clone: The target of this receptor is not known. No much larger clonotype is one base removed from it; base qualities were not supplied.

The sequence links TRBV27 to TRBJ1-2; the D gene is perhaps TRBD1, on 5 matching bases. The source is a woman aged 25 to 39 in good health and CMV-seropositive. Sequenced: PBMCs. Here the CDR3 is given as CASSTTTAYGYTF. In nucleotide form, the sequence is TGTGCCAGCAGTACGACGACAGCGTATGGCTACACCTTC.